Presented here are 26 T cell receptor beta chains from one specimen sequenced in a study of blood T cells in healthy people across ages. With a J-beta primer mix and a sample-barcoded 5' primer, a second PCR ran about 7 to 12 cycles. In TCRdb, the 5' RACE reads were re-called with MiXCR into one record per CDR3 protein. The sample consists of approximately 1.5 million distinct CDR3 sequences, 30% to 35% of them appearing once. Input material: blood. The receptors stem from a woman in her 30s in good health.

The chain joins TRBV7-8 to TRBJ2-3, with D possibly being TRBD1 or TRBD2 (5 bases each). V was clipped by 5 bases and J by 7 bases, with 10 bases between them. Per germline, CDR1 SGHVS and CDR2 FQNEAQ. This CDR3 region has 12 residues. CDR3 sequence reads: CASSPEGYTQYF. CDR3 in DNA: TGTGCCAGCAGCCCCGAGGGGTATACGCAGTATTTT. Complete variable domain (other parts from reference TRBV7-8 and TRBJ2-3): GAGVSQSPRYKVAKRGQDVALRCDPISGHVSLFWYQQALGQGPEFLTYFQNEAQLDKSGLPSDRFFAERPEGSVSTLKIQRTQQEDSAVYLCASSPEGYTQYFGPGTRLTVL.

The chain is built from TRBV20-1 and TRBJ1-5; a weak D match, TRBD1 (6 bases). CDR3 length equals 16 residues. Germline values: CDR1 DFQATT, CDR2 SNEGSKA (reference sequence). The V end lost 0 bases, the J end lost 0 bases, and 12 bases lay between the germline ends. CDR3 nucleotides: TGCAGTGCTAGAGATCGGGGGGACACTAGCAATCAGCCCCAGCATTTT. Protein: CSARDRGDTSNQPQHF.

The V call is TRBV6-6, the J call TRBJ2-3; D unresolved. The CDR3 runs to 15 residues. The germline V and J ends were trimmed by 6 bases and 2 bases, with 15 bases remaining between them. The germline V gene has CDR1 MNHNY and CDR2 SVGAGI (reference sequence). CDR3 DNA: TGTGCCAGCAGGGTTGTAGAAGGTCCCACAGATACGCAGTATTTT. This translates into CASRVVEGPTDTQYF.

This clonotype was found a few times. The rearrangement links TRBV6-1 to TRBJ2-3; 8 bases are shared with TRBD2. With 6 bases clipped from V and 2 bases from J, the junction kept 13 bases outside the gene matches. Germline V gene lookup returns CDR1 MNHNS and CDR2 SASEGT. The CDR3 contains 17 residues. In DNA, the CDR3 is TGTGCCAGCAGCGAGGAGGCGGCGGGAGGTTTCACAGATACGCAGTATTTT. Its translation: CASSEEAAGGFTDTQYF.

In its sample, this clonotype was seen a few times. The CDR3 region is CASSQRGLGKLFF. DNA of the CDR3: TGTGCCAGCAGTCAAAGGGGCCTAGGGAAACTGTTTTTT. The gene calls are TRBV12-3 or TRBV12-4 and TRBJ1-4; possibly TRBD1 for D (5 bases). This CDR3 contains 13 residues. V was clipped by 5 bases and J by 11 bases, with 15 bases between them.

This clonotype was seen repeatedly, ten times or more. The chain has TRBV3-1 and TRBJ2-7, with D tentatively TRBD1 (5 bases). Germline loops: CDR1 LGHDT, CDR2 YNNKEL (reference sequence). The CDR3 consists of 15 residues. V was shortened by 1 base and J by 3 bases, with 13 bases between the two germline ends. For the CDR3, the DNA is TGTGCCAGCAGCCAAGGAGTGGGGCCTGACTACGAGCAGTACTTC. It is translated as CASSQGVGPDYEQYF.

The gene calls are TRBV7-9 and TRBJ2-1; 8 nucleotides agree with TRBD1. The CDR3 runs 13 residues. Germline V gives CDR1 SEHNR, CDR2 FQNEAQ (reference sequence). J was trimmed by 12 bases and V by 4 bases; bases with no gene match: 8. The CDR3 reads CASSWTGWSVQFF. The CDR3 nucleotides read TGTGCCAGCAGCTGGACAGGGTGGTCGGTGCAGTTCTTC.

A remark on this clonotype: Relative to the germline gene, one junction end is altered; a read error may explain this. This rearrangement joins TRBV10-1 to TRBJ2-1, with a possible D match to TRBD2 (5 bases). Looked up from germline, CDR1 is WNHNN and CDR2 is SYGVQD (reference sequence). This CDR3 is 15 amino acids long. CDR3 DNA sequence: TGCGCCGGCAGTGAGTCGCCACGGGGTAACAATGAGCAGTTCTTC. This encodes CAGSESPRGNNEQFF.

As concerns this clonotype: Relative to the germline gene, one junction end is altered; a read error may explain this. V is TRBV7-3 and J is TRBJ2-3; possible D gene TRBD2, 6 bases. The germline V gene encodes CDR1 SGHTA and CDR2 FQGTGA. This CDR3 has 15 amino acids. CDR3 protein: CVSSLIAASTDTQYF. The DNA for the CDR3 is TGTGTCAGCAGCTTAATAGCGGCGAGCACAGATACGCAGTATTTT.

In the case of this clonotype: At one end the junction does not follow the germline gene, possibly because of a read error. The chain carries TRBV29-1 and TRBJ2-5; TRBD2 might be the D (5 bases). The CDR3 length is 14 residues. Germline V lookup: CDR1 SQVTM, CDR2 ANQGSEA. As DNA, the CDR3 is TGCGGCGTTGTTTCGGTGGCTGCCGGGGAGATCCAGTACTTC. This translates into CGVVSVAAGEIQYF.

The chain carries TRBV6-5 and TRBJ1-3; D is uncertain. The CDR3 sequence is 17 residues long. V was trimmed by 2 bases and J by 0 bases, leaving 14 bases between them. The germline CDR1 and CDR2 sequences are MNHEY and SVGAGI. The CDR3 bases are TGTGCCAGCAGTTACGGTATTGACCCTTACTCTGGAAACACCATATATTTT. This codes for CASSYGIDPYSGNTIYF.

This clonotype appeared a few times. Here the CDR3 reads CSARDRLFKEKLFF. CDR3 in DNA: TGCAGTGCTAGAGACAGGCTGTTCAAGGAAAAACTGTTTTTT. The chain is built from TRBV20-1 and TRBJ1-4; D not resolved. Trimming pared 0 bases from V and 8 bases from J, leaving 13 bases between. CDR3 length: 14 residues. Germline CDR1 DFQATT, CDR2 SNEGSKA (reference sequence).

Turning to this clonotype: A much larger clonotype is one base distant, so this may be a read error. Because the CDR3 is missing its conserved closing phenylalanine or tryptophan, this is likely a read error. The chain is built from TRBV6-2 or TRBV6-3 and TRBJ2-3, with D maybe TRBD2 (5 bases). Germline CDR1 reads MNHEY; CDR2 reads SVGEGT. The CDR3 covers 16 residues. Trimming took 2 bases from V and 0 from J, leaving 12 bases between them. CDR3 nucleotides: TGTGCCAGCAGTTACGCGGACTTTCCCAGCACAGATACGCAGTATTGT. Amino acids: CASSYADFPSTDTQYC.

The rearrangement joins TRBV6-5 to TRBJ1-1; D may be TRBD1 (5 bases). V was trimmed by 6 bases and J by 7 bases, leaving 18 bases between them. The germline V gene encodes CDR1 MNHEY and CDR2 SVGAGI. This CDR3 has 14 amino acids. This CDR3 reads CASSDETVLGEAFF. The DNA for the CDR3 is TGTGCCAGCAGCGACGAGACAGTCCTGGGTGAAGCTTTCTTT.

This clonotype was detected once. The CDR3 loop reads CASSLGEVVETQYF. CDR3 nucleotide sequence: TGTGCCAGCAGCTTAGGGGAGGTGGTTGAGACCCAGTACTTC. The chain carries TRBV7-9 and TRBJ2-5; D possibly corresponds to TRBD2 (6 bases). V was pared by 1 base and J by 5 bases, with 11 bases between. The germline gives CDR1 SEHNR, CDR2 FQNEAQ (reference sequence). This CDR3 spans 14 amino acids.

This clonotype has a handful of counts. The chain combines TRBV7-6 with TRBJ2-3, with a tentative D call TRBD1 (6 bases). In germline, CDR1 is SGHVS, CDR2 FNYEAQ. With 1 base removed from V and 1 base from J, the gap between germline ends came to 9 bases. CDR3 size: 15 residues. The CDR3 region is CASSLGDTRTDTQYF. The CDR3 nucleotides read TGTGCCAGCAGCTTAGGGGACACCCGCACAGATACGCAGTATTTT.

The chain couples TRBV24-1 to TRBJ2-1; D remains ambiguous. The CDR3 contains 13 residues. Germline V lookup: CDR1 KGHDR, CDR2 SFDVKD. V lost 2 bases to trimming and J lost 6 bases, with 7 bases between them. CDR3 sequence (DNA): TGTGCCACCAGTGATTCGGTCTCCAATGAGCAGTTCTTC. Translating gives CATSDSVSNEQFF.

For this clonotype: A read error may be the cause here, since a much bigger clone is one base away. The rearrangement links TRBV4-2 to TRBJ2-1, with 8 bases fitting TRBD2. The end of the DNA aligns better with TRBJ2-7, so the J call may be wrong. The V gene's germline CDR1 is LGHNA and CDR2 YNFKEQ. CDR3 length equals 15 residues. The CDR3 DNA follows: TGTGCCAGCAGCCAAGCCGGGACTAGTCTCAATGAGCAGTACTTC. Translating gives CASSQAGTSLNEQYF.

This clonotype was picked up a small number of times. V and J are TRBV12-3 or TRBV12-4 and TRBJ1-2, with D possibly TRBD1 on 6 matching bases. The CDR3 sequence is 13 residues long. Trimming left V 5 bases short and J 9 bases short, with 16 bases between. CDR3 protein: CASSPDWTASYTF. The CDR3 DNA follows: TGTGCCAGCAGTCCCGATTGGACAGCGAGCTACACCTTC.

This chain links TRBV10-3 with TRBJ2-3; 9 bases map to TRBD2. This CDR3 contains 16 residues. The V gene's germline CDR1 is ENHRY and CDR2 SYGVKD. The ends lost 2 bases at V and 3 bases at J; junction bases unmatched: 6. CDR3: CAISERASGVTDTQYF. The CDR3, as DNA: TGTGCCATCAGTGAGCGGGCTAGCGGGGTTACAGATACGCAGTATTTT.

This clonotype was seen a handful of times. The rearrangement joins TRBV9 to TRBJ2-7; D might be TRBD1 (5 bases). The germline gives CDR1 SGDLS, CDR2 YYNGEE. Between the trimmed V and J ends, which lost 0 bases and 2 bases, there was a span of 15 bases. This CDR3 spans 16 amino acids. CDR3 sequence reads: CASSVEAQGYPYEQYF. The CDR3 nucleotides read TGTGCCAGCAGCGTAGAAGCCCAGGGATATCCCTACGAGCAGTACTTC.

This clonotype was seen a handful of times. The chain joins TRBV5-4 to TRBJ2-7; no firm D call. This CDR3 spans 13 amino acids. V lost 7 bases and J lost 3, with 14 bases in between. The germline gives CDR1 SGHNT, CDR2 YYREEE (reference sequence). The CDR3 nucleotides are TGTGCCAGCGCACCAAAGGAAAGCTACGAGCAGTACTTC. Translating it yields CASAPKESYEQYF.

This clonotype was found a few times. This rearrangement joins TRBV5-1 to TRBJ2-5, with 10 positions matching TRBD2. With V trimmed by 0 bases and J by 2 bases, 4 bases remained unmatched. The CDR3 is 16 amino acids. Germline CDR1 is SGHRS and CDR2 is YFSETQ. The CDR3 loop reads CASSLVSGGSQETQYF. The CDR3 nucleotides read TGCGCCAGCAGCTTGGTTAGCGGGGGGTCACAAGAGACCCAGTACTTC.

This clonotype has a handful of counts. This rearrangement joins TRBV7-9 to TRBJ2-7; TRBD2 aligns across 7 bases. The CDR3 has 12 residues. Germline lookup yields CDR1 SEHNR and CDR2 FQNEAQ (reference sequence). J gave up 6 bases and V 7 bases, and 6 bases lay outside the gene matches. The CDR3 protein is CASTKGRVEQYF. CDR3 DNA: TGTGCCAGCACAAAGGGGAGGGTCGAGCAGTACTTC.

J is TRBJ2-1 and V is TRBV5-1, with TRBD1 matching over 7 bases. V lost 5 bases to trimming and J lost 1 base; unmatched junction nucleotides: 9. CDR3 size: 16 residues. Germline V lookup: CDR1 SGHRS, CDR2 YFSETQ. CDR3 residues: CASSPRQGRSYNEQFF. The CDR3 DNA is TGCGCCAGCAGTCCCCGACAGGGTAGATCCTACAATGAGCAGTTCTTC.

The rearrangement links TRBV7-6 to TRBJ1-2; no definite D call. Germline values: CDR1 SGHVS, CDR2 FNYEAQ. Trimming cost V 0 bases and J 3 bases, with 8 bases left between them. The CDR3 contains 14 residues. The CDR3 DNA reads TGTGCCAGCAGCTTAGCATCCGGCGACTATGGCTACACCTTC. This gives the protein CASSLASGDYGYTF.